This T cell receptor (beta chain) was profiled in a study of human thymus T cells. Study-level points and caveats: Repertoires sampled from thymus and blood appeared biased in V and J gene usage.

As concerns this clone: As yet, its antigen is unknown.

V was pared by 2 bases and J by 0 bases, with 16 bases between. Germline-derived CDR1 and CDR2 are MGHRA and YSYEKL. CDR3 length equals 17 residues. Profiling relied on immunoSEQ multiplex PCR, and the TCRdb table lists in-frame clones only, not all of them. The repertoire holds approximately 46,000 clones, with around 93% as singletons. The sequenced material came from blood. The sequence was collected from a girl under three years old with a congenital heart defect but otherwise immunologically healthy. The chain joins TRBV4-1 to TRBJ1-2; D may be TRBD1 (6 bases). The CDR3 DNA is TGCGCCAGCAGCCAAAGAGGCACAGGGAACCCTAACTATGGCTACACCTTC. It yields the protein CASSQRGTGNPNYGYTF.